These 29 T cell receptor beta chains originate from one sample sequenced in a study of blood T cell repertoires in COVID-19. Clones were read by immunoSEQ multiplex PCR, and TCRdb kept only the in-frame ones, dropping some. This sample has about 110,000 clones, with 76% found just once. Sequenced: peripheral blood. Every receptor here comes from an elderly man with COVID-19, enrolled during active disease.

The gene calls are TRBV6-4 and TRBJ1-1; D ambiguous. Per the germline V gene, CDR1 is MRHNA and CDR2 is SNTAGT. The CDR3 loop spans 14 amino acids. V gave up 10 bases and J gave up 1 base, with 16 bases separating them. The DNA of the CDR3 is TGTGCCACCTCTTTCGGGAGGGCGAACACTGAAGCTTTCTTT. Its translation: CATSFGRANTEAFF.

V gene TRBV10-1 combines with J gene TRBJ2-1; 11 bases agree with TRBD2. The germline V gene has CDR1 WNHNN and CDR2 SYGVQD (reference sequence). This CDR3 contains 16 residues. V shed 3 bases, J shed 4 bases, and the junction held 5 bases outside the gene matches. CDR3 region: CASSELGLAVYNEQFF. DNA of the CDR3: TGCGCCAGCAGTGAATTGGGACTAGCGGTATACAATGAGCAGTTCTTC.

V is TRBV5-6 and J is TRBJ1-2, with D unclear. Per the germline V gene, CDR1 is SGHDT and CDR2 is YYEEEE. V was trimmed by 2 bases and J by 4 bases, leaving 3 bases between them. The CDR3 sequence is 11 residues long. Here the CDR3 DNA reads TGTGCCAGCAGCTTTCGCTATGGCTACACCTTC. Translation: CASSFRYGYTF.

V gene TRBV7-9 combines with J gene TRBJ1-6; D is unresolved. CDR3 length: 12 amino acids. Trimming left V 3 bases short and J 8 bases short, with 5 bases between. The germline V gene encodes CDR1 SEHNR and CDR2 FQNEAQ (reference sequence). The CDR3 sequence: CASSFPDSPLHF. Written as DNA, the CDR3 is TGTGCCAGCAGCTTCCCTGATTCACCCCTCCACTTT.

The chain couples TRBV9 to TRBJ2-7, with 9 bases identical to TRBD2. This CDR3 has 15 residues. V lost 4 bases, J lost 3 bases, and 8 bases stayed unmatched. The V gene's germline CDR1 is SGDLS and CDR2 YYNGEE. The DNA for the CDR3 is TGTGCCAGCAGCAGTCGGGGTAGCGGGAGCTACGAGCAGTACTTC. Its protein is CASSSRGSGSYEQYF.

On this clone: A read error may account for a junction end that differs from germline. V and J are TRBV7-7 and TRBJ2-7; D unclear. CDR3 length: 12 residues. Germline V lookup: CDR1 SSHAT, CDR2 FNYEAQ (reference sequence). The CDR3 DNA reads TGTGCTAGCAGCATTAGTTACCACGAGCAGTACTTC. Protein product: CASSISYHEQYF.

The chain uses TRBV7-9 and TRBJ2-5; D remains ambiguous. V lost 5 bases and J lost 2, with 3 bases in between. CDR1 and CDR2 (germline): SEHNR, FQNEAQ (reference sequence). This CDR3 is 11 amino acids long. The CDR3 region has the DNA TGTGCCAGCAGCCCTCAAGAGACCCAGTACTTC. Its protein product is CASSPQETQYF.

This chain joins TRBV24-1 and TRBJ1-1; TRBD1 might be the D (6 bases). CDR1 is KGHDR and CDR2 is SFDVKD in the germline V gene. CDR3 length equals 13 residues. V was clipped by 7 bases and J by 1 base, with 9 bases between them. The CDR3 protein is CATRSTGNTEAFF. The CDR3 DNA follows: TGTGCCACCAGATCGACAGGGAACACTGAAGCTTTCTTT.

The chain is built from TRBV6-1 and TRBJ2-1; 10 bases line up with TRBD2. J gave up 10 bases and V 1 base, and 4 bases lay outside the gene matches. The CDR3 is 14 amino acids. Germline V gives CDR1 MNHNS, CDR2 SASEGT. CDR3 residues: CASSEGGSGREQFF. The CDR3 DNA reads as TGTGCCAGCAGTGAAGGTGGTAGCGGGAGGGAGCAGTTCTTC.

V usage is TRBV27 and J usage is TRBJ2-1; 10 bases are shared with TRBD2. Trimming took 5 bases from V and 4 from J; bases not matched to a gene: 2. The length of the CDR3 is 14 residues. CDR1 MNHEY and CDR2 SMNVEV come from the germline V gene (reference sequence). CDR3 nucleotides: TGTGCCAGCAGTATGGGACTAGCGTACAATGAGCAGTTCTTC. It yields the protein CASSMGLAYNEQFF.

The CDR3 here is CASSRTTINQYF. DNA of the CDR3: TGTGCCAGCAGCAGGACTACGATTAACCAGTACTTC. The J gene is TRBJ2-5, the V gene TRBV7-9; tentative D call: TRBD2 (6 bases). Germline values: CDR1 SEHNR, CDR2 FQNEAQ (reference sequence). V was shortened by 5 bases and J by 10 bases, with 14 bases between the two germline ends. The CDR3 totals 12 residues.

The rearrangement links TRBV3-1 (or the pseudogene TRBV3-2) to TRBJ1-2; 9 bases agree with TRBD1. The CDR3 length is 16 residues. Per the germline V gene, CDR1 is LGHDT and CDR2 is YNNKEL (reference sequence). Trimming removed 4 bases from V and 6 bases from J; junction bases left unmatched: 12. CDR3 coding DNA: TGTGCCAGCAGCCTCGGGACAGGGAGGTCAGGTGATGGCTACACCTTC. It is translated as CASSLGTGRSGDGYTF.

The rearrangement links TRBV5-1 to TRBJ2-2; possibly TRBD2 for D (6 bases). The V end was cut by 5 bases, the J end by 5 bases, with 10 bases between. CDR3 length: 13 residues. Germline lookup yields CDR1 SGHRS and CDR2 YFSETQ. The DNA for the CDR3 is TGCGCCAGCAGTCGGGACTCGACCGGGGAGCTGTTTTTT. Translating it yields CASSRDSTGELFF.

This clone appeared a few times. This chain joins TRBV7-6 and TRBJ2-2; D uncertain. This CDR3 spans 15 amino acids. V gave up 5 bases and J gave up 2 bases, with 12 bases separating them. CDR1 is SGHVS, CDR2 FNYEAQ, per germline. CDR3: CASSVDLGNTGELFF. For the CDR3, the DNA is TGTGCCAGCAGCGTAGATCTCGGTAACACCGGGGAGCTGTTTTTT.

CDR3 region: CSSSVSQETQYF. Here the CDR3 DNA reads TGCAGCTCTTCTGTCAGCCAAGAGACCCAGTACTTC. The chain couples TRBV29-1 to TRBJ2-5, with D unresolved. Trimming shortened V by 8 bases and J by 1 base, and 11 bases separated the two germline ends. The CDR3 spans 12 residues. The germline CDR1 and CDR2 sequences are SQVTM and ANQGSEA.

The chain combines TRBV7-9 with TRBJ2-5, with TRBD1 matching 7 bases. Trimming cost V 4 bases and J 2 bases; bases outside gene matches: 7. Germline-derived CDR1 and CDR2 are SEHNR and FQNEAQ (reference sequence). This CDR3 is built from 15 residues. The CDR3 nucleotides read TGTGCCAGCAGCTCCGGGACAGCCTTACAAGAGACCCAGTACTTC. It specifies CASSSGTALQETQYF.

V and J are TRBV27 and TRBJ2-1, with TRBD2 identical over 7 bases. Germline V gene lookup returns CDR1 MNHEY and CDR2 SMNVEV (reference sequence). The V gene end was trimmed by 5 bases and the J gene end by 2 bases; junction bases not matched to a gene: 9. The CDR3 consists of 16 residues. Here the CDR3 DNA reads TGTGCCAGCAGTCCTCGAGGAGCGGGAACCTACAATGAGCAGTTCTTC. This codes for CASSPRGAGTYNEQFF.

The chain employs TRBV2 and TRBJ1-1, with a weak D call TRBD1 (5 bases). Germline loops: CDR1 SNHLY, CDR2 FYNNEI. There are 17 residues in the CDR3. The V end lost 4 bases, the J end lost 0 bases, and 18 bases lay between the germline ends. The CDR3 coding sequence is TGTGCCAGCAGTGGGGTGGTAGCAGGGCATTTGAACACTGAAGCTTTCTTT. Translation: CASSGVVAGHLNTEAFF. The full variable domain, its missing parts supplied by reference TRBV2 and TRBJ1-1, is EPEVTQTPSHQVTQMGQEVILRCVPISNHLYFYWYRQILGQKVEFLVSFYNNEISEKSEIFDDQFSVERPDGSNFTLKIRSTKLEDSAMYFCASSGVVAGHLNTEAFFGQGTRLTVV.

The J gene is TRBJ1-1, the V gene TRBV6-5; TRBD1 might be the D (5 bases). V lost 2 bases, J lost 7 bases, and 14 bases lay in between. Germline V lookup: CDR1 MNHEY, CDR2 SVGAGI. CDR3 length equals 14 residues. The CDR3 sequence is CASSYGRWQGEAFF. The DNA of the CDR3 is TGTGCCAGCAGTTACGGGCGGTGGCAGGGTGAAGCTTTCTTT.

The chain has TRBV5-1 and TRBJ2-5, with 7 bases that match TRBD1. Germline-derived CDR1 and CDR2 are SGHRS and YFSETQ. The CDR3 spans 12 residues. Trimming at V came to 3 bases and at J to 6 bases, leaving 2 bases not matched to a gene. CDR3 sequence (DNA): TGCGCCAGCAGCTGGGACAGCCAGACCCAGTACTTC. Translation gives CASSWDSQTQYF.

The gene calls are TRBV7-8 and TRBJ2-7; a possible D gene is TRBD2 (8 bases). Germline assignment: CDR1 SGHVS and CDR2 FQNEAQ. This CDR3 spans 15 amino acids. The ends were cut back, 2 bases at V and 2 bases at J, with 13 bases in the middle. The CDR3 DNA follows: TGTGCCAGCAGCTTATATAGCGGGACAGCCTACGAGCAGTACTTC. Translation: CASSLYSGTAYEQYF.

This sequence joins TRBV10-3 and TRBJ2-7, with TRBD2 matching over 7 bases. Germline values: CDR1 ENHRY, CDR2 SYGVKD. CDR3 length: 16 residues. V was pared by 3 bases and J by 0 bases, with 8 bases of the junction left unmatched. CDR3 residues: CAISDSSGMNSYEQYF. The CDR3 bases are TGTGCCATCAGTGATTCGAGCGGGATGAACTCCTACGAGCAGTACTTC.

V and J are TRBV2 and TRBJ2-4, with D perhaps TRBD1 (8 bases). Looked up from germline, CDR1 is SNHLY and CDR2 is FYNNEI. V lost 4 bases and J 9 bases, leaving 22 bases between the germline ends. This CDR3 is built from 16 residues. CDR3 sequence (DNA): TGTGCCAGCAGTGGAACAGGGGGGGGTCCCGAGGGCATTCAGTACTTC. It specifies CASSGTGGGPEGIQYF.

The chain recombines TRBV19 with TRBJ2-7; perhaps TRBD2 as D (5 bases). Trimming removed 3 bases at V and 2 bases at J, with 14 bases between. The CDR3 loop spans 15 amino acids. The germline V gene has CDR1 LNHDA and CDR2 SQIVND (reference sequence). The CDR3 DNA follows: TGTGCCAGTAGTATGACCGGAGGCAATCCCTACGAGCAGTACTTC. This gives the protein CASSMTGGNPYEQYF.

The chain couples TRBV4-2 to TRBJ2-7; 7 bases align to TRBD2. V lost 3 bases, J lost 7 bases, and 12 bases stayed unmatched. The CDR3 runs 15 residues. Germline V gene sequence: CDR1 LGHNA, CDR2 YNFKEQ. This CDR3 reads CASSQLVRGTGEQYF. The CDR3 DNA is TGTGCCAGCAGCCAGTTGGTGCGGGGGACCGGGGAGCAGTACTTC.

This clone came up once. The V and J genes are TRBV7-9 and TRBJ2-1; weak D call: TRBD1 (6 bases). CDR1 is SEHNR, CDR2 FQNEAQ, per germline (reference sequence). The CDR3 is 15 amino acids. Trimming removed 5 bases from V and 3 bases from J, with 14 bases in between. The CDR3 sequence is CASSLLTGYYNEQFF. In DNA form, the CDR3 reads TGTGCCAGCAGCCTTCTGACAGGATACTACAATGAGCAGTTCTTC.

CDR3 DNA sequence: TGTGCCAGCAGTTTACAAGAGCGCGGGGGTGCTGAGCAGTTCTTC. Its protein is CASSLQERGGAEQFF. The chain carries TRBV2 and TRBJ2-1, with TRBD2 identical over 7 bases. V was clipped by 5 bases and J by 9 bases; unmatched bases: 13. Germline assignment: CDR1 SNHLY and CDR2 FYNNEI. The CDR3 runs to 15 residues.

V is TRBV15 and J is TRBJ1-1; weak D call: TRBD1 (5 bases). This CDR3 is 13 amino acids long. Trimming removed 6 bases at V and 7 bases at J, with 15 bases between. Germline-derived CDR1 and CDR2 are LNHNV and YYDKDF (reference sequence). The CDR3 sequence is CATSPGRGVEAFF. Written as DNA, the CDR3 is TGTGCCACCAGTCCCGGAAGGGGTGTTGAAGCTTTCTTT.

The chain links TRBV5-1 to TRBJ2-7; tentatively, D is TRBD2 (5 bases). This CDR3 is 14 amino acids long. Trimming removed 0 bases at V and 5 bases at J, with 12 bases between. Looked up from germline, CDR1 is SGHRS and CDR2 is YFSETQ. The CDR3 loop reads CASSLGGFGNEQYF. The CDR3 DNA is TGCGCCAGCAGCTTGGGTGGTTTCGGGAACGAGCAGTACTTC.